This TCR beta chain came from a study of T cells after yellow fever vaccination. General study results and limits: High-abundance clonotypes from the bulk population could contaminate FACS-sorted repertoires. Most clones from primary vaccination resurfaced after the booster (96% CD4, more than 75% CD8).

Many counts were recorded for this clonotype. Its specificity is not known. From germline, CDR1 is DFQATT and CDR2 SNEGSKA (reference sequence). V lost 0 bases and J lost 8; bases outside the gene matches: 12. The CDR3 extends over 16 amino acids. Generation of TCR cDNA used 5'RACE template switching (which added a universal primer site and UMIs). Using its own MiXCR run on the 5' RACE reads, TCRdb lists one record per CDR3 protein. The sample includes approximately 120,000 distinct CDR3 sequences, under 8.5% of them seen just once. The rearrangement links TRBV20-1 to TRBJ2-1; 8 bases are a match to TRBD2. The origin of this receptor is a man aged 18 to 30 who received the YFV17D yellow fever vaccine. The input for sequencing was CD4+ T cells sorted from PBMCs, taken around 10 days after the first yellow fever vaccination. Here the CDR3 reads CSARDSGGALFDEQFF. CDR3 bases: TGCAGTGCTAGAGATTCCGGGGGGGCCCTTTTCGATGAGCAGTTCTTC.